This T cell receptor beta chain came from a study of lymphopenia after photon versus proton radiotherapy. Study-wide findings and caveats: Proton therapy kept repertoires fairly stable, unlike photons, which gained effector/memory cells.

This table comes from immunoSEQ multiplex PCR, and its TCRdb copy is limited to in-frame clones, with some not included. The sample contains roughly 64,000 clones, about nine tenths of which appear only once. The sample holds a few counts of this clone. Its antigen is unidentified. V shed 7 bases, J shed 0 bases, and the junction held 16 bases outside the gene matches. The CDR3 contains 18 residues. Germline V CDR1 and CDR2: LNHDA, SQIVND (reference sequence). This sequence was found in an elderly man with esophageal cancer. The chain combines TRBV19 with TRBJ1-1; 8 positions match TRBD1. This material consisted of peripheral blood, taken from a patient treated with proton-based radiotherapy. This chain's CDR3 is CASTNARGTGRMNTEAFF. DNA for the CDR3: TGTGCCAGTACAAACGCGCGGGGGACAGGCCGAATGAACACTGAAGCTTTCTTT.